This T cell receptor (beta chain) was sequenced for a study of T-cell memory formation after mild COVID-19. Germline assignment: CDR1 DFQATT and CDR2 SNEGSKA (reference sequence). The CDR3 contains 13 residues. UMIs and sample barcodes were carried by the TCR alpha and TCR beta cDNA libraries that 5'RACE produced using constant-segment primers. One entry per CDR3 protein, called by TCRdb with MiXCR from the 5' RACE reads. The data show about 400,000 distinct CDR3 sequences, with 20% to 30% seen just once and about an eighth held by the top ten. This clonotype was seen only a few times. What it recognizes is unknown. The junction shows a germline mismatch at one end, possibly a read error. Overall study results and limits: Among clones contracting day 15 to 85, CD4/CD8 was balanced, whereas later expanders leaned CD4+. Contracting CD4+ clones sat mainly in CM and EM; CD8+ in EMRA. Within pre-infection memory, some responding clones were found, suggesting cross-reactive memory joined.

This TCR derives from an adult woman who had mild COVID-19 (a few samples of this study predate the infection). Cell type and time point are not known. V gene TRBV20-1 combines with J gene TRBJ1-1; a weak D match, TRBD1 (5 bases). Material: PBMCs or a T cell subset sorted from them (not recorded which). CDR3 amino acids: CSARDMGDTEAFF. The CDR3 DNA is TGCAGTGCCAGAGATATGGGGGACACTGAAGCTTTCTTT.